The 15 T cell receptor beta chains given below trace back to one sample, sequenced in a study of T cell repertoires in cytomegalovirus infection. In TCRdb, the reads were re-called with MiXCR into one record per CDR3 protein. The data contain some 71,000 distinct CDR3 sequences, less than 30% of them singletons. What these receptors recognize is not known. This specimen was CD8+ T cells from cultured PBMCs, taken from culture after CMV antigen stimulation. The source is a human donor in good health (CMV status not recorded). Some clones in this sample may be carry-over from other donors' samples.

The genes are TRBV6-5 and TRBJ2-1; D may be TRBD2 (5 bases). Germline values: CDR1 MNHEY, CDR2 SVGAGI. This CDR3 spans 16 amino acids. V was clipped by 0 bases and J by 1 base, with 10 bases between them. The CDR3 loop reads CASSYSLALSYNEQFF. The CDR3 coding sequence is TGTGCCAGCAGTTACTCCCTAGCCCTATCCTACAATGAGCAGTTCTTC.

Ten or more counts support this clonotype. The gene calls are TRBV27 and TRBJ2-7, with a possible D match to TRBD1 (5 bases). Germline V gene data show CDR1 as MNHEY and CDR2 as SMNVEV (reference sequence). The length of the CDR3 is 15 residues. Trimming removed 5 bases at V and 2 bases at J, with 16 bases between. The CDR3 protein is CASSVQGNGAYEQYF. DNA for the CDR3: TGTGCCAGCAGTGTCCAGGGTAATGGGGCCTACGAGCAGTACTTC.

This rearrangement joins TRBV5-6 to TRBJ2-5; perhaps TRBD2 as D (6 bases). This CDR3 region has 13 residues. V lost 4 bases and J lost 5, with 12 bases in between. Germline V gene lookup returns CDR1 SGHDT and CDR2 YYEEEE. This CDR3 is CASSISGDETQYF. In DNA, the CDR3 is TGTGCCAGCAGCATTAGCGGAGATGAGACCCAGTACTTC.

The gene calls are TRBV6-6 and TRBJ2-1; D might be TRBD2 (6 bases). Germline-derived CDR1 and CDR2 are MNHNY and SVGAGI (reference sequence). V was trimmed by 0 bases and J by 4 bases, leaving 16 bases between them. This CDR3 has 17 amino acids. CDR3 sequence: CASSYSEGRTVYNEQFF. CDR3 nucleotide sequence: TGTGCCAGCAGTTACTCGGAGGGGCGAACGGTGTACAATGAGCAGTTCTTC.

This rearrangement joins TRBV28 to TRBJ2-7; D is ambiguous. This CDR3 has 13 amino acids. The V end lost 5 bases, the J end lost 5 bases, and 13 bases lay between the germline ends. Germline V gene sequence: CDR1 MDHEN, CDR2 SYDVKM. In DNA form, the CDR3 reads TGTGCCAGCAGTCTATCGACCACCAACGAGCAGTACTTC. This translates into CASSLSTTNEQYF. The variable domain in full, with the rest retrieved from reference TRBV28 and TRBJ2-7, is DVKVTQSSRYLVKRTGEKVFLECVQDMDHENMFWYRQDPGLGLRLIYFSYDVKMKEKGDIPEGYSVSREKKERFSLILESASTNQTSMYLCASSLSTTNEQYFGPGTRLTVT.

This clonotype was seen a handful of times. The gene calls are TRBV12-3 or TRBV12-4 and TRBJ2-3; TRBD1 agrees at 7 bases. The CDR3 loop spans 15 amino acids. V gave up 3 bases and J gave up 4 bases; unmatched junction bases: 7. This CDR3 is CASSFKTGLSDTQYF. The CDR3 DNA sequence: TGTGCCAGCAGTTTTAAGACAGGGCTCTCAGATACGCAGTATTTT.

The J gene is TRBJ2-1, the V gene TRBV5-4, with D perhaps matching TRBD1 or TRBD2 (5 bases each). The CDR3 extends over 15 amino acids. The V end lost 4 bases, the J end lost 5 bases, and 16 bases lay between the germline ends. Germline values: CDR1 SGHNT, CDR2 YYREEE (reference sequence). This chain's CDR3 is CASSGGHGADNEQFF. CDR3 DNA: TGTGCCAGCAGCGGCGGGCATGGGGCGGACAATGAGCAGTTCTTC.

This clonotype turned up a few times. The rearrangement joins TRBV2 to TRBJ1-6; 7 nucleotides agree with TRBD1. In germline, CDR1 is SNHLY, CDR2 FYNNEI. This CDR3 has 13 amino acids. J lost 7 bases, V lost 10 bases, and 7 bases had no gene match. Here the CDR3 DNA reads TGTGCCACCACAGGGGTCGCAAATTCACCCCTCCACTTT. Translating gives CATTGVANSPLHF. Together with reference TRBV2 and TRBJ1-6, the CDR3 gives the full variable domain: EPEVTQTPSHQVTQMGQEVILRCVPISNHLYFYWYRQILGQKVEFLVSFYNNEISEKSEIFDDQFSVERPDGSNFTLKIRSTKLEDSAMYFCATTGVANSPLHFGNGTRLTVT.

The table lists this clonotype with a few counts. The chain has TRBV2 and TRBJ2-6; no clear D. Deletions cut 2 bases from V and 0 bases from J, with 5 bases between. CDR3 size: 15 residues. Per the germline V gene, CDR1 is SNHLY and CDR2 is FYNNEI. The CDR3 spells CASSERSSGANVLTF. The CDR3 DNA sequence: TGTGCCAGCAGTGAACGAAGCTCTGGGGCCAACGTCCTGACTTTC.

CDR3 nucleotide sequence: TGCGCCAGCAGCCAAAGGGCAGGAAAAGAGACCCAGTACTTC. Its translation: CASSQRAGKETQYF. The chain is built from TRBV4-3 and TRBJ2-5; D is undetermined. CDR3 length equals 14 residues. Between the trimmed V and J ends, which lost 2 bases and 3 bases, there was a span of 10 bases. CDR1 is LGHNA, CDR2 YSLEER, per germline.

This clonotype came up many times. J is TRBJ2-7 and V is TRBV10-3; 9 nucleotides align to TRBD1. J lost 4 bases, V lost 6 bases, and 4 bases had no gene match. Germline V gene data show CDR1 as ENHRY and CDR2 as SYGVKD. There are 13 residues in the CDR3. The CDR3 region has the DNA TGTGCCATCAGCGAGACAGGGGGGTACGAGCAGTACTTC. Protein sequence: CAISETGGYEQYF.

There are a few counts of this clonotype. This rearrangement joins TRBV6-5 to TRBJ2-2, with 9 bases aligning to TRBD1. The CDR3 covers 17 residues. Germline V gives CDR1 MNHEY, CDR2 SVGAGI. The V and J ends lost 4 bases and 6 bases, in that order; junction bases with no gene match: 12. Here the CDR3 reads CASSLTGGGNRAGELFF. CDR3 bases: TGTGCCAGCAGTTTAACAGGGGGCGGGAATCGGGCCGGGGAGCTGTTTTTT.

The V call is TRBV11-3, the J call TRBJ1-1; possibly TRBD1 for D (6 bases). Per germline, CDR1 SGHNT and CDR2 YENEEA. This CDR3 is built from 14 residues. V was cut by 3 bases and J by 2 bases, with 10 bases left in between. The CDR3 is CASSFRTANTEAFF. In nucleotides, the CDR3 is TGTGCCAGCAGCTTCCGGACAGCCAACACTGAAGCTTTCTTT.

The V gene is TRBV28, the J gene TRBJ2-2; possibly TRBD2 for D (7 bases). Germline assignment: CDR1 MDHEN and CDR2 SYDVKM. The CDR3 has 17 residues. Trimming left V 2 bases short and J 4 bases short, with 17 bases between. CDR3 protein: CASSLMGAGASTGELFF. The DNA for the CDR3 is TGTGCCAGCAGTTTAATGGGGGCGGGGGCGAGCACCGGGGAGCTGTTTTTT.

In this sample, this clonotype turned up a few times. The chain joins TRBV18 to TRBJ2-7, with no clear D. This CDR3 spans 13 amino acids. Germline values: CDR1 KGHSH, CDR2 LQKENI. Deletions cut 4 bases from V and 0 bases from J, with 7 bases between. CDR3 protein: CASSLTDSYEQYF. In nucleotides, the CDR3 is TGTGCCAGCTCACTAACAGACTCCTACGAGCAGTACTTC.